The clone carrying this T cell receptor (beta chain) has a handful of counts. Its target is not known. 60 Vbeta and 13 Jbeta primers were used in PCR. The assay was immunoSEQ multiplex PCR, and TCRdb's table has in-frame clones only and misses some. This table holds about 160,000 clones, about 71% found once. Germline assignment: CDR1 MGHRA and CDR2 YSYEKL. The CDR3 sequence is 15 residues long. With 4 bases removed from V and 6 bases from J, the gap between germline ends came to 16 bases. The source of the sample is a study of cytomegalovirus exposure and HLA in healthy donors. Study results and limitations: Productive status was seen about 90% or about 30% of the time for most TCR beta V segments in an earlier analysis. What TCR beta sequences reportedly achieved was accurate prediction of HLA-A and HLA-B alleles in most subjects.

The TCR was taken from a woman aged 25 to 39 in good health and CMV-seronegative. The chain is built from TRBV4-1 and TRBJ2-1, with TRBD2 as a possible D gene (5 bases). The source material was PBMCs. The CDR3 region is CASSPSRYISNEQFF. CDR3 in DNA: TGCGCCAGCAGCCCTAGCAGGTACATCAGCAATGAGCAGTTCTTC.